Below, 4 T cell receptor beta chains from the same sample are listed, as sequenced in a study of T cells in women clearing cervical HPV infection. Profiling relied on immunoSEQ multiplex PCR, and the TCRdb table lists in-frame clones only, not all of them. In all, the sample yields some 11,000 clones. Specimen: blood buffy coat. These receptors came from a woman between 18 and 70 years old with a cervical HPV16 infection that either progressed to CIN3+ or cleared (not recorded which).

As to this clone: The read ends 3 residues early relative to the CDR3; the germline J gene fills the gap. The chain couples TRBV10-3 to TRBJ2-1, with 7 bases that match TRBD2. The length of the CDR3 is 15 residues. V lost 4 bases and J lost 5; bases outside the gene matches: 8. CDR1 ENHRY and CDR2 SYGVKD come from the germline V gene. The CDR3 protein is CAISGTAGTDNEQFF. CDR3 DNA (partial): TGTGCCATCAGTGGCACAGCGGGGACCGACAATGAG.

Remarks on this clone: Coverage ceases 3 residues before the CDR3 finishes, and the germline J gene fills in the end. The chain joins TRBV6-1 to TRBJ1-5; TRBD1 agrees at 8 bases. Looked up from germline, CDR1 is MNHNS and CDR2 is SASEGT. CDR3 length: 18 amino acids. Trimming took 5 bases from V and 6 from J; bases not matched to a gene: 18. The CDR3 DNA, read in part, is TGTGCCAGCAGTCAAGTGAGGACAGGGTTGATAAGAGGTCAGCCC. Translation gives CASSQVRTGLIRGQP. The whole CDR3 sequence reads CASSQVRTGLIRGQPQHF.

With regard to this clone: An end of the junction differs from the germline gene, which may be a read error. Coverage ceases 3 residues before the CDR3 finishes, and the germline J gene fills in the end. The identical CDR3 is also encoded by other nucleotide sequences in the sample. The chain links TRBV20-1 to TRBJ1-2, with 7 bases matching TRBD1. Germline V gives CDR1 DFQATT, CDR2 SNEGSKA (reference sequence). CDR3 length equals 14 residues. The CDR3 is CSARTKGQNYGYTF. Incomplete CDR3 DNA: TGCAGCGCTAGAACAAAGGGACAGAACTATGGC.

Turning to this clone: Read data end 3 residues before the CDR3 end; the end is taken from the germline J gene. This chain connects TRBV2 to TRBJ1-2, with 7 nucleotides matching TRBD1. Unmatched junction bases numbered 9, after V lost 6 bases and J lost 2 bases. The CDR3 totals 15 residues. Germline assignment: CDR1 SNHLY and CDR2 FYNNEI. CDR3 sequence: CASSYTGEANYGYTF. The CDR3 bases that were read are TGTGCCAGCAGCTACACAGGGGAGGCCAACTATGGC.